The present T cell receptor (beta chain) was sequenced within a study of T-cell memory formation after mild COVID-19. Overall study: There were largely donor-specific TCR clusters.

Germline V gene sequence: CDR1 MGHRA, CDR2 YSYEKL. V lost 1 base, J lost 5 bases, and 14 bases lay in between. The CDR3 runs to 15 residues. The table lists this clonotype with a few counts. UMIs and sample barcodes were carried by the TCR alpha and TCR beta cDNA libraries that 5'RACE produced using constant-segment primers. One entry per CDR3 protein, called by TCRdb with MiXCR from the 5' RACE reads. The sample has 350,000 to 400,000 distinct CDR3 sequences; 20% to 25% are singletons. The receptor was isolated from an adult woman who had mild COVID-19 (a few samples of this study predate the infection). Cell type and time point are not known. The sequenced sample was PBMCs or a T cell subset sorted from them (not recorded which). V usage is TRBV4-1 and J usage is TRBJ2-5; a possible D gene is TRBD2 (6 bases). The CDR3 region is CASSQGVAGWETQYF. Written as DNA, the CDR3 is TGCGCCAGCAGCCAAGGGGTTGCGGGATGGGAGACCCAGTACTTC.